Below are 32 T cell receptor beta chains sequenced from a single sample in a study of blood T cells in healthy people across ages. The second PCR ran about 6 to 11 cycles with a sample-barcoded 5' primer and J-beta primers. TCRdb processed the 5' RACE reads anew with MiXCR; each CDR3 protein has one entry. The table records 1.4 million to 1.5 million distinct CDR3 sequences, 42% of them present only once. The sequencing sample was made of blood. These receptors came from a woman in her late teens or twenties in good health.

This rearrangement joins TRBV5-6 to TRBJ2-1; D is unclear. The length of the CDR3 is 17 residues. Per germline, CDR1 SGHDT and CDR2 YYEEEE. The V end lost 0 bases, the J end lost 3 bases, and 16 bases lay between the germline ends. In DNA, the CDR3 is TGTGCCAGCAGCTTGGGGTTGACTCTCTCTGACTACAATGAGCAGTTCTTC. It yields the protein CASSLGLTLSDYNEQFF.

This clonotype was counted only a few times. J is TRBJ2-3 and V is TRBV6-5; 9 nucleotides agree with TRBD2. The CDR3 consists of 15 residues. J gave up 1 base and V 5 bases, and 4 bases lay outside the gene matches. Germline V lookup: CDR1 MNHEY, CDR2 SVGAGI. The CDR3, as DNA: TGTGCCAGCAGTCAGCGGGGGGCTGGCACAGATACGCAGTATTTT. Translation: CASSQRGAGTDTQYF.

The rearrangement joins TRBV20-1 to TRBJ2-3, with 7 positions matching TRBD1. Germline values: CDR1 DFQATT, CDR2 SNEGSKA (reference sequence). The CDR3 has 14 residues. V lost 2 bases and J lost 4; bases outside the gene matches: 6. Written as DNA, the CDR3 is TGCAGTGCTAGAACAGGGGAGAGGGCAGATACGCAGTATTTT. Its translation: CSARTGERADTQYF.

The chain couples TRBV7-9 to TRBJ2-3, with TRBD2 matching 7 bases. From germline, CDR1 is SEHNR and CDR2 FQNEAQ (reference sequence). V trimming: 4 bases; J trimming: 2 bases; junction bases outside the gene matches: 12. This CDR3 has 17 amino acids. CDR3 residues: CASSSGLTGLITDTQYF. CDR3 DNA sequence: TGTGCCAGCAGCTCGGGACTAACGGGACTCATCACAGATACGCAGTATTTT. Based on the CDR3 plus reference TRBV7-9 and TRBJ2-3, the full variable domain is DTGVSQNPRHKITKRGQNVTFRCDPISEHNRLYWYRQTLGQGPEFLTYFQNEAQLEKSRLLSDRFSAERPKGSFSTLEIQRTEQGDSAMYLCASSSGLTGLITDTQYFGPGTRLTVL.

V is TRBV27 and J is TRBJ1-5; TRBD1 is a possible D gene (5 bases). V lost 5 bases and J 7 bases, leaving 15 bases between the germline ends. Germline-derived CDR1 and CDR2 are MNHEY and SMNVEV (reference sequence). The CDR3 consists of 14 residues. The CDR3 sequence is CASSPQGLWQPQHF. The CDR3 DNA reads TGTGCCAGCAGTCCTCAGGGTTTGTGGCAGCCCCAGCATTTT.

This clonotype was seen once. The chain is built from TRBV12-3 or TRBV12-4 and TRBJ2-3; 8 positions agree with TRBD2. CDR3 length equals 15 residues. With V trimmed by 7 bases and J by 6 bases, 12 bases remained unmatched. As DNA, the CDR3 is TGTGCCAGCACCGTGAGCGGGAGCCCCCCCGATACGCAGTATTTT. It specifies CASTVSGSPPDTQYF.

V is TRBV3-1 and J is TRBJ2-7; the D gene is possibly TRBD2 (6 bases). The end of the DNA aligns better with TRBJ2-5, so the J call may be wrong. The CDR3 runs to 17 residues. In germline, CDR1 is LGHDT, CDR2 YNNKEL (reference sequence). CDR3 sequence: CASSQDSGWSQKETQYF. The CDR3 region has the DNA TGTGCCAGCAGCCAAGACAGCGGGTGGTCCCAGAAAGAGACCCAGTACTTC.

This clonotype has just one count. A much more abundant neighbour one base away suggests this may be a read error. The J gene is TRBJ2-1, the V gene TRBV29-1; TRBD1 is a possible D gene (6 bases). The CDR3 loop spans 14 amino acids. Germline V gene sequence: CDR1 SQVTM, CDR2 ANQGSEA. CDR3 nucleotide sequence: TGCAGCGTCGAAGGACAGTCGATAGTAGAGACCCAGTTCTTC. Translated: CSVEGQSIVETQFF.

The rearrangement links TRBV20-1 to TRBJ2-3; TRBD2 aligns across 14 bases. V was clipped by 6 bases and J by 1 base; unmatched bases: 6. The CDR3 runs to 16 residues. Germline V gene lookup returns CDR1 DFQATT and CDR2 SNEGSKA (reference sequence). The CDR3 loop is CSAGTSGSGGTDTQYF. CDR3 DNA sequence: TGCAGTGCCGGGACTAGCGGGAGCGGAGGCACAGATACGCAGTATTTT.

The table lists this clonotype with a few counts. This sequence joins TRBV5-1 and TRBJ1-5; 8 nucleotides line up with TRBD1. The CDR3 covers 15 residues. Germline trimming cut 4 bases from V and 3 bases from J; bases unmatched to any gene: 6. CDR1 SGHRS and CDR2 YFSETQ come from the germline V gene. The CDR3 DNA follows: TGCGCCAGCAGCCAGTCAGGGGGCCTCAATCAGCCCCAGCATTTT. This codes for CASSQSGGLNQPQHF.

This clonotype was detected a few times. This chain links TRBV6-6 with TRBJ2-5; D is unclear. V shed 2 bases and J shed 1 base, with 8 bases lying between them. Germline assignment: CDR1 MNHNY and CDR2 SVGAGI (reference sequence). The CDR3 is 14 amino acids. DNA for the CDR3: TGTGCCAGCAGTTACCTACCCACCCAAGAGACCCAGTACTTC. Translating it yields CASSYLPTQETQYF.

This clonotype has a handful of counts. This rearrangement joins TRBV20-1 to TRBJ1-4; D call uncertain. Trimming cost V 4 bases and J 2 bases, with 5 bases left between them. The germline V gene encodes CDR1 DFQATT and CDR2 SNEGSKA (reference sequence). This CDR3 comprises 12 residues. This chain's CDR3 is CSATRTNEKLFF. In nucleotides, the CDR3 is TGCAGTGCTACGAGGACTAATGAAAAACTGTTTTTT.

The chain combines TRBV11-2 with TRBJ2-1, with D perhaps being TRBD1 or TRBD2 (6 bases each). Trimming took off 5 bases at V and 8 bases at J, with 19 bases between the two ends. Looked up from germline, CDR1 is SGHAT and CDR2 is FQNNGV. The CDR3 contains 15 residues. For the CDR3, the DNA is TGTGCCAGCAGCCCCAAGGCCCGGGGGCTGGATGAGCAGTTCTTC. It is translated as CASSPKARGLDEQFF. Filled out from reference TRBV11-2 and TRBJ2-1, the complete variable domain reads EAGVAQSPRYKIIEKRQSVAFWCNPISGHATLYWYQQILGQGPKLLIQFQNNGVVDDSQLPKDRFSAERLKGVDSTLKIQPAKLEDSAVYLCASSPKARGLDEQFFGPGTRLTVL.

This clonotype was observed a handful of times. V is TRBV12-3 or TRBV12-4 and J is TRBJ2-7; 8 nucleotides line up with TRBD1. V shed 8 bases and J 3 bases; nucleotides not matched to a gene: 6. This CDR3 is 13 amino acids long. CDR3 coding DNA: TGTGCCAGCGGAAGACAGGGGTTCTACGAGCAGTACTTC. Translation: CASGRQGFYEQYF.

V is TRBV20-1 and J is TRBJ1-2; D unresolved. There are 17 residues in the CDR3. The V and J ends lost 2 bases and 2 bases respectively, with 21 bases between them. The germline V gene has CDR1 DFQATT and CDR2 SNEGSKA (reference sequence). CDR3 in amino acids: CSARIPAGAHSNYGYTF. CDR3 DNA: TGCAGTGCTAGAATTCCGGCAGGAGCCCATTCCAACTATGGCTACACCTTC.

The rearrangement uses TRBV2 and TRBJ2-6, with 9 bases fitting TRBD1. The V and J ends lost 4 bases and 3 bases, in that order; junction bases with no gene match: 4. Looked up from germline, CDR1 is SNHLY and CDR2 is FYNNEI. CDR3 length: 16 residues. In DNA, the CDR3 is TGTGCCAGCAGTGGCGGGACAGGGAATGGGGCCAACGTCCTGACTTTC. It specifies CASSGGTGNGANVLTF.

The chain combines TRBV30 with TRBJ1-1, with D possibly TRBD1 on 6 matching bases. CDR1 is GTSNPN, CDR2 SVGIG, per germline (reference sequence). The CDR3 extends over 15 amino acids. Trimming took off 1 base at V and 1 base at J, with 13 bases between the two ends. As DNA, the CDR3 is TGTGCCTGGAGTGAGGGGGACGGGAAGAACACTGAAGCTTTCTTT. Amino acid sequence: CAWSEGDGKNTEAFF.

This clonotype occurred a few times. This sequence joins TRBV7-9 and TRBJ2-7, with 9 bases aligning to TRBD1. From germline, CDR1 is SEHNR and CDR2 FQNEAQ (reference sequence). V lost 1 base to trimming and J lost 6 bases; unmatched junction nucleotides: 7. This CDR3 has 15 residues. The DNA for the CDR3 is TGTGCCAGCAGCTTAGGGGGCTCGGGACAGGGCGAGCAGTACTTC. This translates into CASSLGGSGQGEQYF.

J is TRBJ1-4 and V is TRBV29-1, with D unresolved. The V and J ends lost 2 bases and 3 bases respectively, with 7 bases between them. CDR1 is SQVTM, CDR2 ANQGSEA, per germline. The CDR3 runs to 13 residues. Here the CDR3 reads CSVETPANEKLFF. The CDR3 DNA sequence: TGCAGCGTTGAAACCCCAGCTAATGAAAAACTGTTTTTT.

This clonotype was observed a few times. The V gene is TRBV6-2 or TRBV6-3, the J gene TRBJ2-1, with 10 bases fitting TRBD1. This CDR3 has 16 residues. V dropped 6 bases and J dropped 10; count of bases not matched to a gene: 15. Germline V gene data show CDR1 as MNHEY and CDR2 as SVGEGT. The CDR3 sequence: CASSPVSRTGGVEQFF. DNA of the CDR3: TGTGCCAGCAGCCCCGTTTCTCGGACAGGGGGGGTGGAGCAGTTCTTC.

This clonotype appeared a few times. The CDR3 reads CASSSHPKETQYF. CDR3 sequence (DNA): TGTGCCAGCAGCTCACATCCTAAGGAGACCCAGTACTTC. The genes are TRBV7-2 and TRBJ2-5; D call uncertain. With 4 bases removed from V and 5 bases from J, the gap between germline ends came to 11 bases. Germline CDR1 is SGHTA and CDR2 is FQGNSA. CDR3 size: 13 residues.

CDR3: CASRVNRILKQETQFF. CDR3 DNA: TGTGCCAGCAGAGTCAACAGAATTTTAAAACAAGAGACCCAGTTCTTC. This sequence joins TRBV2 and TRBJ2-5; no clear D gene. TRBJ2-1 explains the end of the DNA better; the J call may be wrong. Germline V gene data show CDR1 as SNHLY and CDR2 as FYNNEI. This CDR3 is 16 amino acids long.

V usage is TRBV27 and J usage is TRBJ1-1, with a tentative D call TRBD1 (5 bases). The length of the CDR3 is 12 residues. Trimming left V 10 bases short and J 4 bases short, with 13 bases between. Germline values: CDR1 MNHEY, CDR2 SMNVEV (reference sequence). CDR3 loop: CATRGGGTEAFF. The CDR3, as DNA: TGTGCCACCCGTGGGGGGGGCACTGAAGCTTTCTTT.

This clonotype showed up just a few times. The rearrangement links TRBV29-1 to TRBJ2-5; D remains ambiguous. V lost 4 bases, J lost 5 bases, and 14 bases lay in between. In germline, CDR1 is SQVTM, CDR2 ANQGSEA. CDR3 length: 13 residues. CDR3 coding DNA: TGCAGCGTTGGGTTTAGCAGCGCCGAGACCCAGTACTTC. This encodes CSVGFSSAETQYF.

The chain combines TRBV9 with TRBJ1-1; TRBD1 agrees at 9 bases. The CDR3 covers 14 residues. Trimming cost V 6 bases and J 9 bases; bases outside gene matches: 12. Germline CDR1 is SGDLS and CDR2 is YYNGEE. The CDR3 loop is CASTPGQGGYKAFF. CDR3 in DNA: TGTGCCAGCACCCCGGGACAGGGAGGGTATAAAGCTTTCTTT. Full variable domain (missing parts from reference TRBV9 and TRBJ1-1): DSGVTQTPKHLITATGQRVTLRCSPRSGDLSVYWYQQSLDQGLQFLIQYYNGEERAKGNILERFSAQQFPDLHSELNLSSLELGDSALYFCASTPGQGGYKAFFGQGTRLTVV.

This chain links TRBV19 with TRBJ1-4; 10 nucleotides align to TRBD1. Germline CDR1 is LNHDA and CDR2 is SQIVND (reference sequence). The CDR3 consists of 16 residues. The V segment lost 9 bases and the J segment 4 bases; nucleotides outside the gene matches: 11. The CDR3 region has the DNA TGTGCCAGCCGGGACAGGGGCCCCGGGGGTAATGAAAAACTGTTTTTT. This sequence encodes CASRDRGPGGNEKLFF.

The V call is TRBV2, the J call TRBJ2-1; perhaps TRBD1 as D (6 bases). Germline assignment: CDR1 SNHLY and CDR2 FYNNEI. Trimming left V 6 bases short and J 5 bases short, with 8 bases between. The CDR3 covers 12 residues. For the CDR3, the DNA is TGTGCCAGCAGGGCAGGGGACAATGAGCAGTTCTTC. It yields the protein CASRAGDNEQFF.

The J gene is TRBJ2-5, the V gene TRBV6-1; 10 bases are a match to TRBD1. This CDR3 spans 17 amino acids. The germline CDR1 and CDR2 sequences are MNHNS and SASEGT. The J segment lost 3 bases and the V segment lost 5 bases, leaving 12 bases of the junction unmatched. CDR3 bases: TGTGCCAGCAGTCATCTCCCGGGACAGGGGTTAGAAGAGACCCAGTACTTC. Translating it yields CASSHLPGQGLEETQYF.

This clonotype was seen a few times. V usage is TRBV20-1 and J usage is TRBJ2-3, with 10 bases that match TRBD1. Per the germline V gene, CDR1 is DFQATT and CDR2 is SNEGSKA (reference sequence). The CDR3 spans 17 residues. Unmatched junction bases numbered 12, after V lost 3 bases and J lost 3 bases. The DNA for the CDR3 is TGCAGTGCTAGCGCCGCGCAAGACAGGGGGCAAACAGATACGCAGTATTTT. It is translated as CSASAAQDRGQTDTQYF.

The chain has TRBV29-1 and TRBJ2-5; TRBD1 might be the D (5 bases). TRBJ2-7 explains the end of the DNA better; the J call may be wrong. CDR1 is SQVTM, CDR2 ANQGSEA, per germline. CDR3 length equals 13 residues. DNA for the CDR3: TGCAGCGTCTCCTCCTTCCAGGGAAACGAGCAGTACTTC. Amino acids: CSVSSFQGNEQYF.

This chain uses TRBV5-1 with TRBJ2-7, with 7 bases matching TRBD2. J gave up 0 bases and V 7 bases, and 4 bases lay outside the gene matches. Germline lookup yields CDR1 SGHRS and CDR2 YFSETQ. This CDR3 is built from 13 residues. The chain's CDR3 is CASDRGDSYEQYF. As DNA, the CDR3 is TGCGCCAGCGACCGGGGGGACTCCTACGAGCAGTACTTC.

This sequence joins TRBV28 and TRBJ1-6, with 7 bases aligning to TRBD1. J gave up 8 bases and V 6 bases, and 4 bases lay outside the gene matches. The CDR3 has 13 residues. CDR1 is MDHEN, CDR2 SYDVKM, per germline. CDR3 sequence reads: CASSPTGYSPLHF. CDR3 nucleotide sequence: TGTGCCAGCAGCCCGACAGGGTATTCACCCCTCCACTTT.